The TCR beta chain described here comes from a study of shared clonotypes between healthy human individuals. The repertoire was sequenced with immunoSEQ multiplex PCR; TCRdb's copy has only in-frame clones and lacks some. The sample lists about 1.5 million clones, approximately 98% occurring once. The germline V gene encodes CDR1 WNHNN and CDR2 SYGVQD (reference sequence). CDR3 size: 13 residues. V trimming: 4 bases; J trimming: 8 bases; junction bases outside the gene matches: 5. Sequenced: naive CD4+ T cells sorted from blood. Subset here: CD45RA+ positively selected. This TCR was recovered from a man in his thirties or forties in good health. The chain uses TRBV10-1 and TRBJ2-1; 7 bases match TRBD2. DNA of the CDR3: TGCGCCAGCAGTGTTCCTGGGGGGGATGAGCAGTTCTTC. As protein: CASSVPGGDEQFF.